These 15 T cell receptor beta chains came from one sample sequenced in a study of PD-1 blockade in classical Hodgkin lymphoma. Assay: immunoSEQ multiplex PCR; the TCRdb copy retains only in-frame clones and omits some. Of roughly 150,000 clones listed, under 85% are singletons. Patients all relapsed after autologous stem cell transplantation, and there was variation in brentuximab vedotin exposure. Sequencing was performed on peripheral blood mononuclear cells (PBMCs), taken before the second cycle of nivolumab. These TCRs come from a human donor with classical Hodgkin lymphoma.

There are a few counts of this clone. The J gene is TRBJ1-1, the V gene TRBV29-1; D not certain. CDR3 length equals 16 residues. Germline V lookup: CDR1 SQVTM, CDR2 ANQGSEA. Trimming removed 7 bases from V and 0 bases from J, with 21 bases in between. CDR3 DNA sequence: TGCAGCGGCGGGGAGGCCCGACTTCTAATGAACACTGAAGCTTTCTTT. Protein sequence: CSGGEARLLMNTEAFF.

The chain carries TRBV6-5 and TRBJ2-7; tentative D call: TRBD2 (7 bases). The CDR3 has 16 amino acids. Germline-derived CDR1 and CDR2 are MNHEY and SVGAGI. Trimming cost V 0 bases and J 2 bases, with 14 bases left between them. Here the CDR3 reads CASSYSSGGLTYEQYF. For the CDR3, the DNA is TGTGCCAGCAGTTACTCGTCGGGGGGCCTAACCTACGAGCAGTACTTC.

Here the CDR3 reads CASSQAKRTLPLLSSYNEQFF. CDR3 coding DNA: TGTGCCAGCAGCCAGGCAAAGAGGACCCTTCCACTGCTTAGCTCCTACAATGAGCAGTTCTTC. The V call is TRBV14, the J call TRBJ2-1; D is undetermined. The V and J ends lost 3 bases and 0 bases respectively, with 27 bases between them. The CDR3 is 21 amino acids. The germline gives CDR1 SGHDN, CDR2 FVKESK.

The chain recombines TRBV7-2 with TRBJ1-5, with D hard to call. The CDR3 contains 13 residues. V gave up 3 bases and J gave up 4 bases, with 7 bases separating them. The germline V gene encodes CDR1 SGHTA and CDR2 FQGNSA. The CDR3 sequence is CASSLGLNQPQHF. CDR3 nucleotides: TGTGCCAGCAGCTTGGGGTTAAATCAGCCCCAGCATTTT.

The rearrangement joins TRBV5-3 to TRBJ1-5, with 10 bases lining up with TRBD1. TRBV5-3 is an ORF for which the function is uncertain. CDR3 length equals 16 residues. V shed 7 bases and J 1 base; nucleotides not matched to a gene: 8. The CDR3 coding sequence is TGTGCCAGACTCGGGGACAGGGGTAGAAGCAATCAGCCCCAGCATTTT. Translating gives CARLGDRGRSNQPQHF.

The V call is TRBV2, the J call TRBJ1-1; the D is unclear. Germline V gives CDR1 SNHLY, CDR2 FYNNEI. V lost 3 bases to trimming and J lost 0 bases, with 5 bases between them. The CDR3 sequence is 13 residues long. Here the CDR3 reads CASSDGVNTEAFF. In DNA, the CDR3 is TGTGCCAGCAGTGATGGGGTGAACACTGAAGCTTTCTTT.

This sequence joins TRBV14 and TRBJ2-7, with D possibly matching TRBD1 (6 bases). The germline V gene encodes CDR1 SGHDN and CDR2 FVKESK. With 4 bases removed from V and 4 bases from J, the gap between germline ends came to 14 bases. CDR3 length equals 14 residues. CDR3: CASSPNRATYEQYF. The CDR3 DNA is TGTGCCAGCAGCCCAAACAGGGCTACGTACGAGCAGTACTTC.

This chain joins TRBV7-9 and TRBJ1-2; a weak D match, TRBD1 (5 bases). Germline lookup yields CDR1 SEHNR and CDR2 FQNEAQ (reference sequence). The CDR3 contains 14 residues. Trimming shortened V by 2 bases and J by 4 bases, and 11 bases separated the two germline ends. The CDR3 sequence is CASSLTGEGYGYTF. CDR3 nucleotides: TGTGCCAGCAGCTTAACGGGGGAAGGCTATGGCTACACCTTC.

The chain carries TRBV5-8 and TRBJ2-1; the D call may be TRBD1 or TRBD2 (5 bases each). Germline CDR1 and CDR2: SGHTS and YDEGEE. V lost 4 bases, J lost 6 bases, and 17 bases lay in between. The length of the CDR3 is 15 residues. The CDR3 bases are TGTGCCAGCAGCAAGGACTGGGACCGAATCAATGAGCAGTTCTTC. The encoded protein is CASSKDWDRINEQFF.

CDR3 sequence reads: CASSPGLYNEQFF. CDR3 nucleotides: TGTGCCAGCAGCCCGGGACTCTACAATGAGCAGTTCTTC. This chain links TRBV5-6 with TRBJ2-1, with D perhaps matching TRBD2 (6 bases). Trimming left V 4 bases short and J 3 bases short, with 8 bases between. The CDR3 spans 13 residues. Germline CDR1 and CDR2: SGHDT and YYEEEE.

The chain carries TRBV2 and TRBJ2-5; 10 bases are shared with TRBD2. Trimming removed 2 bases from V and 4 bases from J; junction bases left unmatched: 4. Germline lookup yields CDR1 SNHLY and CDR2 FYNNEI. The length of the CDR3 is 15 residues. Written as DNA, the CDR3 is TGTGCCAGCAGTGAAAGAAGCGGGGGGGGAGAGACCCAGTACTTC. This codes for CASSERSGGGETQYF.

The chain links TRBV5-4 to TRBJ2-1, with 8 bases aligning to TRBD2. V was pared by 6 bases and J by 8 bases, with 7 bases of the junction left unmatched. The CDR3 loop spans 13 amino acids. Germline CDR1 reads SGHNT; CDR2 reads YYREEE (reference sequence). CDR3 coding DNA: TGTGCCAGCATGACGGGGGGGCTGGATGAGCAGTTCTTC. Its protein is CASMTGGLDEQFF.

This chain links TRBV19 with TRBJ2-5; a weak D match, TRBD1 (5 bases). Trimming cost V 3 bases and J 2 bases, with 13 bases left between them. Germline V gives CDR1 LNHDA, CDR2 SQIVND (reference sequence). This CDR3 comprises 15 residues. CDR3 sequence: CASSMQGALQETQYF. The CDR3 DNA reads TGTGCCAGTAGTATGCAGGGTGCCTTACAAGAGACCCAGTACTTC.

The CDR3 DNA reads TGTGCCAGCAGCTTGCGGGGGGGCAATCAGCCCCAGCATTTT. It specifies CASSLRGGNQPQHF. The V gene is TRBV5-8, the J gene TRBJ1-5; TRBD1 is a possible D gene (5 bases). Germline CDR1 reads SGHTS; CDR2 reads YDEGEE. This CDR3 comprises 14 residues. V gave up 1 base and J gave up 2 bases, with 7 bases separating them.

This chain connects TRBV5-1 to TRBJ2-2; the match to TRBD1 covers 10 bases. This CDR3 is 17 amino acids long. Germline V CDR1 and CDR2: SGHRS, YFSETQ. With 0 bases clipped from V and 8 bases from J, the junction kept 10 bases outside the gene matches. The CDR3 region is CASSLVGQGTSPGELFF. The CDR3 nucleotides are TGCGCCAGCAGCTTGGTGGGACAGGGGACATCACCGGGGGAGCTGTTTTTT.